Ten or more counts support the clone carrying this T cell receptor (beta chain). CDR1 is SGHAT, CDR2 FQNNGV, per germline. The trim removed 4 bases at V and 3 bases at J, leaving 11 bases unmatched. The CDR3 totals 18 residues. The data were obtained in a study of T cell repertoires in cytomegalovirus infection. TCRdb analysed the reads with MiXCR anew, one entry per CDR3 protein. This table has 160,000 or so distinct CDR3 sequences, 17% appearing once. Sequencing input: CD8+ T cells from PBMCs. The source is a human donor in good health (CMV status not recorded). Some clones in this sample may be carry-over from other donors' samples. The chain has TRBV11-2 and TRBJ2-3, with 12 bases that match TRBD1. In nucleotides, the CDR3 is TGTGCCAGCAGCTACACTGCACCGGGACAGGGGGCGACAGATACGCAGTATTTT. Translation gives CASSYTAPGQGATDTQYF.